This TCR beta chain was captured by sequencing in a study of T cells after yellow fever vaccination. TCRdb re-called the 5' RACE reads through MiXCR, storing one row per CDR3 protein. Seen here are 250,000 or so distinct CDR3 sequences, about 7% observed once, and the top ten hold roughly 0.9%. The germline V and J ends were trimmed by 5 bases and 15 bases, with 23 bases remaining between them. The CDR3 has 14 residues. From germline, CDR1 is LNHNV and CDR2 YYDKDF (reference sequence). The sequence was collected from a man aged 25 to 40 who received the YFV17D yellow fever vaccine. The chain employs TRBV15 and TRBJ2-1, with D possibly being TRBD2 (6 bases). The sequences come from CD4+ T cells sorted from PBMCs, collected 15 days after the yellow fever booster vaccination. CDR3 nucleotide sequence: TGTGCCACCAGCGGGGTCGGGACTGCCCGGGTATCGTTCTTC. Protein product: CATSGVGTARVSFF.